This T cell receptor (beta chain) was identified during a study of CD4 T cells in relation to SARS-CoV-2 and coronaviruses. CD4+ T cells from unexposed donors were obtained before the COVID-19 pandemic (2011-2018). Isolation of CD4+ T cells took place after less than twelve days in culture. Germline CDR1 SGHTA, CDR2 FQGTGA. The CDR3 is 14 residues long. V shed 2 bases and J shed 14 bases, with 16 bases lying between them. To note about this clone: Its antigen is undetermined.

The table came from immunoSEQ multiplex PCR; TCRdb's copy has only in-frame clones and leaves some out. The sample carries roughly 14,000 clones, 76% recorded once. The J gene is TRBJ1-6, the V gene TRBV7-3; TRBD1 is a possible D gene (6 bases). This sequence originates from a human donor in good health. The specimen sequenced was CD4+ T cells from PBMCs, cultured in vitro. Here the CDR3 reads CASSLWDTDSALHF. In DNA, the CDR3 is TGTGCCAGCAGCTTATGGGACACCGATTCGGCCCTCCACTTT.